The next 20 T cell receptor beta chains were all read from a single sample in a study of tumor and adjacent non-tumor tissue in lung cancer. This sample's RNA came from whole unsorted tissue. More than 3 cm separated this lung sample from the edge of the tumor. A modified ARM-PCR protocol with three rounds of nested PCR amplified TCRbeta. In TCRdb, the multiplex PCR reads were re-called with MiXCR into one record per CDR3 protein. Of around 40,000 distinct CDR3 sequences detected, roughly 60% appear once; the ten largest clones hold less than 55%. The sample was distant non-tumor lung tissue. Every receptor here comes from a man in his fifties or sixties with non-small cell lung cancer.

The chain employs TRBV10-3 and TRBJ2-7, with TRBD2 as a possible D gene (6 bases). The CDR3 length is 17 residues. The germline V gene encodes CDR1 ENHRY and CDR2 SYGVKD. V was trimmed by 0 bases and J by 7 bases, leaving 22 bases between them. Here the CDR3 reads CAISESLGLGSNYEQYF. The CDR3 DNA follows: TGTGCCATCAGTGAGTCATTGGGACTGGGTTCTAACTATGAGCAGTACTTC.

Turning to this clonotype: A much larger clone lies one base from this, so it may be a read error. This chain joins TRBV1 and TRBJ2-7; the D segment call TRBD2 is taken from the table without a DNA check. TRBV1 corresponds to a pseudogene. This CDR3 contains 15 residues. The CDR3 DNA reads as TGCACCAGCCCGTGGTTGCTAGCGGCTTCCAACGAGCAGTACTTC. Translated: CTSPWLLAASNEQYF.

A note on this clonotype: The junction and the germline gene differ at one end; a read error may be behind it. CDR3 sequence (DNA): TGCGCCAGCAGCCTGACCCCGAAACAGCCTCAGCTCCAGCATTTT. Translating gives CASSLTPKQPQLQHF. V is TRBV5-1 and J is TRBJ1-5; no firm D call. This CDR3 spans 15 amino acids. Germline CDR1 is SGHRS and CDR2 is YFSETQ.

This clonotype was picked up a small number of times. Because it lacks the conserved phenylalanine or tryptophan at the end, this CDR3 is likely a read error. The chain joins TRBV28 to TRBJ2-5; D is perhaps TRBD1 (5 bases). This CDR3 region has 15 residues. CDR1 and CDR2 (germline): MDHEN, SYDVKM. CDR3 in DNA: TGTGCCAGCAGTCCACGGACACACGGACGAGAGACGCAGTACTCC. As protein: CASSPRTHGRETQYS.

V gene TRBV29-1 combines with J gene TRBJ2-3, with a weak D call TRBD2 (5 bases). The CDR3 is 14 amino acids. The germline V and J ends were trimmed by 6 bases and 2 bases, with 15 bases remaining between them. Germline values: CDR1 SQVTM, CDR2 ANQGSEA. The CDR3 DNA reads TGCAGCGTCGACCCAACTAGTAACACAGATACGCAGTATTTT. This codes for CSVDPTSNTDTQYF.

There are a few counts of this clonotype. A junction boundary mismatches the germline segment, possibly from a read error. The chain uses TRBV20-1 and TRBJ2-3; TRBD2 matches at 16 bases. The germline gives CDR1 DFQATT, CDR2 SNEGSKA (reference sequence). The CDR3 is 21 residues long. CDR3 nucleotides: TGTAGTGCTAGAGATCAGGGTGGGACTAGCGGGAGGGGGGTCCGCACAGATACGCAGTATTTT. It is translated as CSARDQGGTSGRGVRTDTQYF.

The sample holds many counts of this clonotype. This rearrangement joins TRBV10-3 to TRBJ2-7, with a possible D match to TRBD2 (5 bases). The V end lost 2 bases, the J end lost 2 bases, and 10 bases lay between the germline ends. Per the germline V gene, CDR1 is ENHRY and CDR2 is SYGVKD. The CDR3 extends over 14 amino acids. The CDR3 spells CAISEQSGTYEQYF. The CDR3 DNA is TGTGCCATCAGTGAGCAGAGCGGCACCTACGAGCAGTACTTC.

Comment on this clonotype: One base away lies a much larger clone, so this may be a sequencing read error. V gene TRBV5-1 combines with J gene TRBJ2-2; D unresolved. The germline V and J ends were trimmed by 6 bases and 5 bases, with 17 bases remaining between them. This CDR3 is built from 15 residues. CDR1 and CDR2 from the germline V gene are SGHRS and YFSETQ. The CDR3 protein is CASKNSTIGTGELFF. The CDR3 coding sequence is TGCGCCAGCAAAAATTCTACTATAGGGACCGGGGAGCTGTTTTTT.

A note on this clonotype: One end of the junction does not line up with germline, which may come from a read error. The CDR3 DNA follows: TGCAGTGCTAGACGGGAGGAGGCAGGGGGCTTATGGAGGCATGGTTACACCTTC. It is translated as CSARREEAGGLWRHGYTF. V and J are TRBV20-1 and TRBJ1-2, with 8 bases identical to TRBD1. Germline V CDR1 and CDR2: DFQATT, SNEGSKA (reference sequence). The CDR3 length is 18 residues.

As to this clonotype: The CDR3 end shows no conserved phenylalanine or tryptophan, and so a read error is likely. CDR3 sequence (DNA): TGTGCCAGCAGTCCCACGGACAGAGCCAACGAGCAGTACATC. Translated, it gives CASSPTDRANEQYI. The V call is TRBV28, the J call TRBJ2-7; D is possibly TRBD1 (6 bases). The CDR3 length is 14 residues. V was shortened by 5 bases and J by 5 bases, with 16 bases between the two germline ends. CDR1 and CDR2 from the germline V gene are MDHEN and SYDVKM.

The V gene is TRBV11-2, the J gene TRBJ2-1, with 8 bases fitting TRBD2. The V segment lost 5 bases and the J segment 3 bases; nucleotides outside the gene matches: 6. CDR3 length: 15 amino acids. Per the germline V gene, CDR1 is SGHAT and CDR2 is FQNNGV. In DNA form, the CDR3 reads TGTGCCAGCAGCCACGGCGGGGGGATCTACAATGAGCAGTTCTTC. Its protein is CASSHGGGIYNEQFF.

In its sample, this clonotype was seen once. This chain uses TRBV28 with TRBJ2-5; D assignment may be TRBD1 or TRBD2 (5 bases each). CDR1 MDHEN and CDR2 SYDVKM come from the germline V gene. CDR3 length: 19 amino acids. Trimming removed 2 bases from V and 2 bases from J, with 24 bases in between. The CDR3: CASSLGVSRDHNKQETQYF. In DNA, the CDR3 is TGTGCCAGCAGTTTAGGGGTGTCCCGGGACCACAATAAACAAGAGACCCAGTACTTC.

This clonotype was detected only a few times. This could be a read error, since a much larger clone is one nucleotide away. The chain combines TRBV30 with TRBJ1-6; 9 positions match TRBD1. The CDR3 runs to 14 residues. Germline V gene sequence: CDR1 GTSNPN, CDR2 SVGIG (reference sequence). The CDR3 here is CAWSAGTGNSLLHF. Written as DNA, the CDR3 is TGTGCCTGGAGCGCCGGGACAGGGAATTCACTCCTCCACTTT.

This clonotype was observed a few times. The conserved closing phenylalanine or tryptophan is absent in this CDR3, likely reflecting a read error. V and J are TRBV7-8 and TRBJ2-1; no clear D gene. The CDR3 runs 12 residues. The germline CDR1 and CDR2 sequences are SGHVS and FQNEAQ. V was cut by 1 base and J by 8 bases, with 6 bases left in between. For the CDR3, the DNA is TGTGCCAGCAGCTTAGGTGTGGATGAGCAGTTCTCC. Translating gives CASSLGVDEQFS.

Regarding this clonotype: At one end the junction does not follow the germline gene, possibly because of a read error. V gene TRBV5-4 combines with J gene TRBJ2-7, with 9 bases aligning to TRBD2. The CDR3 runs 17 residues. Per germline, CDR1 SGHNT and CDR2 YYREEE (reference sequence). Here the CDR3 reads CASSIGGLAGDAHERYF. CDR3 DNA: TGTGCCAGCAGCATTGGGGGCTTAGCGGGAGATGCACACGAGCGGTACTTC.

This clonotype was seen a handful of times. A much larger clone lies one base from this, so it may be a read error. The chain recombines TRBV10-3 with TRBJ2-1, with D perhaps matching TRBD2 (6 bases). CDR1 and CDR2 from the germline V gene are ENHRY and SYGVKD. V was pared by 4 bases and J by 5 bases, with 21 bases between. The CDR3 loop spans 17 amino acids. CDR3 region: CAISGHQIGSGNNEQFF. DNA for the CDR3: TGTGCCATCAGTGGGCACCAAATCGGGAGCGGAAACAATGAGCAGTTCTTC.

This clonotype is a singleton in its sample. Germline is not matched at one junction end, which may reflect a read error. The chain uses TRBV6-5 and TRBJ2-3; 8 bases are shared with TRBD2. The length of the CDR3 is 15 residues. Germline assignment: CDR1 MNHEY and CDR2 SVGAGI. CDR3 region: CASCYETSDTDTQYF. CDR3 DNA: TGTGCCAGCTGTTACGAGACTAGCGACACAGATACGCAGTATTTT.

The sample holds one count of this clonotype. The genes are TRBV24-1 and TRBJ2-7; a possible D gene is TRBD1 (5 bases). The germline CDR1 and CDR2 sequences are KGHDR and SFDVKD. This CDR3 contains 17 residues. Trimming removed 4 bases from V and 2 bases from J, with 20 bases in between. This CDR3 reads CATSDSPSVTGAYEQYF. Written as DNA, the CDR3 is TGTGCCACCAGTGACTCTCCCTCCGTTACAGGCGCCTACGAGCAGTACTTC.

Comments on this clonotype: Possible read error: a much larger clone is one base away. The chain carries TRBV5-6 and TRBJ2-3; D is uncertain. The germline gives CDR1 SGHDT, CDR2 YYEEEE. This CDR3 is 14 amino acids long. V lost 1 base, J lost 2 bases, and 8 bases lay in between. CDR3 sequence: CASSLISYTDTQYF. In DNA form, the CDR3 reads TGTGCCAGCAGCTTGATATCCTACACAGATACGCAGTATTTT. The full variable domain, rest sourced from reference TRBV5-6 and TRBJ2-3, is DAGVTQSPTHLIKTRGQQVTLRCSPKSGHDTVSWYQQALGQGPQFIFQYYEEEERQRGNFPDRFSGHQFPNYSSELNVNALLLGDSALYLCASSLISYTDTQYFGPGTRLTVL.

This clonotype was found once. In DNA form, the CDR3 reads TGTGTCAGTAGTTACACGACGTCGGGGAAGCTGTTTTTT. Translation: CVSSYTTSGKLFF. The chain links TRBV6-5 to TRBJ2-2; D may be TRBD2 (5 bases). Per the germline V gene, CDR1 is MNHEY and CDR2 is SVGAGI. CDR3 length: 13 residues.